These T cell receptor beta chains were read from a single sample in a study of blood T cell repertoires in COVID-19. The method was immunoSEQ multiplex PCR; TCRdb's version includes in-frame clones alone and lacks a portion of them. In the table there are hundreds of thousands of clones, approximately 86% of which are singletons. The sample consisted of peripheral blood. The receptors here all came from a man aged 55-75 years who had recovered from COVID-19. CDR3s include the opening cysteine and the closing phenylalanine or tryptophan. The order of the fields is clone size, V gene, D gene, J gene, CDR3 DNA, CDR3 protein. A D gene is named only where the DNA matches it firmly. Clone size is not always given. Where it is, it says once, few, many or a class for expanded clones.

clone_size: -
v_call: TRBV29-1
d_call: TRBD1
j_call: TRBJ2-5
cdr3_nt: TGCAGCGTTACCGGGGCGAGGGACAGGGGGTTGTCAGAGACCCAGTACTTC
cdr3_aa: CSVTGARDRGLSETQYF

clone_size: -
v_call: TRBV4-2
d_call: -
j_call: TRBJ2-3
cdr3_nt: TGTGCCAGCAGCCAAGATTTCGTTGCGGATACGCAGTATTTT
cdr3_aa: CASSQDFVADTQYF

clone_size: -
v_call: TRBV19
d_call: TRBD1
j_call: TRBJ1-5
cdr3_nt: TGTGCCAGTAGTACACGACAGGGAAATCAGCCCCAGCATTTT
cdr3_aa: CASSTRQGNQPQHF

clone_size: -
v_call: TRBV4-2
d_call: TRBD1
j_call: TRBJ1-2
cdr3_nt: TGTGCCAGCAGCCCCCTCGGACAGGGTGCGGCCTTTGGCTACACCTTC
cdr3_aa: CASSPLGQGAAFGYTF

clone_size: -
v_call: TRBV5-4
d_call: TRBD2
j_call: TRBJ2-3
cdr3_nt: TGTGCCAGCAGCGGAGGGACTAGCGGGGTCGGCCGGACAGATACGCAGTATTTT
cdr3_aa: CASSGGTSGVGRTDTQYF

clone_size: -
v_call: TRBV6-5
d_call: -
j_call: TRBJ2-7
cdr3_nt: TGTGCCAGCAGTCGCGGCAGGGCCTACGAGCAGTACTTC
cdr3_aa: CASSRGRAYEQYF

clone_size: few
v_call: TRBV10-1
d_call: -
j_call: TRBJ1-1
cdr3_nt: TGCGCCAGCAGTGGTCCTGGAGGCATGGAAGCTTTCTTT
cdr3_aa: CASSGPGGMEAFF

clone_size: -
v_call: TRBV11-2
d_call: TRBD2
j_call: TRBJ2-5
cdr3_nt: TGTGCCAGCAGCTTAGCGGGACTAGCGGGGGGGCAGGAGACCCAGTACTTC
cdr3_aa: CASSLAGLAGGQETQYF

clone_size: -
v_call: TRBV6-4
d_call: -
j_call: TRBJ2-1
cdr3_nt: TGTGCCAGCAGTGAAAACTATAGGATCCGTGAGCAGTTCTTC
cdr3_aa: CASSENYRIREQFF

clone_size: -
v_call: TRBV30
d_call: -
j_call: TRBJ1-5
cdr3_nt: TGTGCCTGGAGCCGTTCGAGGTCGGATCAGCCCCAGCATTTT
cdr3_aa: CAWSRSRSDQPQHF

clone_size: -
v_call: TRBV7-2
d_call: -
j_call: TRBJ1-2
cdr3_nt: TGTGCCAGCAGCTTAGGACGGGGGGGATTCTATGGCTACACCTTC
cdr3_aa: CASSLGRGGFYGYTF

clone_size: -
v_call: TRBV23-1
d_call: -
j_call: TRBJ1-4
cdr3_nt: TGCGCCAGCATCCGACAGGCAGGGCCCAAGACTGAAAAACTGTTTTTT
cdr3_aa: CASIRQAGPKTEKLFF

clone_size: -
v_call: TRBV5-1
d_call: TRBD2
j_call: TRBJ2-3
cdr3_nt: TGCGCCAGCACACGGGGTAGCGGGGGGGCTCCGTTAGATACGCAGTATTTT
cdr3_aa: CASTRGSGGAPLDTQYF

clone_size: -
v_call: TRBV6-6
d_call: TRBD1
j_call: TRBJ1-3
cdr3_nt: TGTGCCAGCAGTTTCGGGACAGCCGGAAACACCATATATTTT
cdr3_aa: CASSFGTAGNTIYF

clone_size: -
v_call: TRBV30
d_call: TRBD1
j_call: TRBJ1-1
cdr3_nt: TGTGCCTGGAGGACAGGGGGCGACTCCGAAGCTTTCTTT
cdr3_aa: CAWRTGGDSEAFF

clone_size: -
v_call: TRBV7-8
d_call: -
j_call: TRBJ2-1
cdr3_nt: TGTGCCAGCATCAAAGCACGAGGTACGGCGAACGATGAGCAGTTCTTC
cdr3_aa: CASIKARGTANDEQFF

clone_size: -
v_call: TRBV3-1/TRBV3-2
d_call: TRBD1
j_call: TRBJ1-4
cdr3_nt: TGTGCCAGCAGCCAGCAGGACAGGTCGAATGAAAAACTGTTTTTT
cdr3_aa: CASSQQDRSNEKLFF

clone_size: -
v_call: TRBV5-1
d_call: TRBD1
j_call: TRBJ2-1
cdr3_nt: TGCGCCAGCAGCTGGCAGGGACAGGGGTCTTACAATGAGCAGTTCTTC
cdr3_aa: CASSWQGQGSYNEQFF

clone_size: -
v_call: TRBV7-2
d_call: -
j_call: TRBJ1-5
cdr3_nt: TGTGCCAGCAGCTTAAGGAGGGGTCAGCCCCAGCATTTT
cdr3_aa: CASSLRRGQPQHF

clone_size: -
v_call: TRBV6-5
d_call: -
j_call: TRBJ1-5
cdr3_nt: TGTGCCAGCAGTTACGCGGCCGGTTCGAACCAGCCCCAGCATTTT
cdr3_aa: CASSYAAGSNQPQHF

clone_size: -
v_call: TRBV3-1/TRBV3-2
d_call: TRBD2
j_call: TRBJ2-5
cdr3_nt: TGTGCCAGCAGCCAATTCGTGTCGGGGGGGCCTCAAGAGACCCAGTACTTC
cdr3_aa: CASSQFVSGGPQETQYF

clone_size: -
v_call: TRBV6-1
d_call: -
j_call: TRBJ2-7
cdr3_nt: TGTGCCAGCAGTGAAACCGGTAAGACACGTCGATGGTACTTC
cdr3_aa: CASSETGKTRRWYF

clone_size: -
v_call: TRBV7-8
d_call: -
j_call: TRBJ1-6
cdr3_nt: TGTGCCAGCAGCTTAGTTTCAGGGATTAGTAATTCACCCCTCCACTTT
cdr3_aa: CASSLVSGISNSPLHF

clone_size: -
v_call: TRBV14
d_call: TRBD1
j_call: TRBJ1-1
cdr3_nt: TGTGCCAGCAGCCCCGTGACAGGGGGGAACACTGAAGCTTTCTTT
cdr3_aa: CASSPVTGGNTEAFF

clone_size: -
v_call: TRBV12-3/TRBV12-4
d_call: -
j_call: TRBJ2-1
cdr3_nt: TGTGCCAGCAGTTTGGCCGTCGGGAGTGAGCAGTTCTTC
cdr3_aa: CASSLAVGSEQFF

clone_size: once
v_call: TRBV10-3
d_call: -
j_call: TRBJ2-2
cdr3_nt: TGTGCCATCAGTGGGGCAGGGAGGACCGGGGAGCTGTTTTTT
cdr3_aa: CAISGAGRTGELFF

clone_size: -
v_call: TRBV5-8
d_call: TRBD1
j_call: TRBJ1-2
cdr3_nt: TGTGCCAGCAGTCGCGACAGGGGGTATGGCTACACCTTC
cdr3_aa: CASSRDRGYGYTF

clone_size: -
v_call: TRBV2
d_call: -
j_call: TRBJ1-5
cdr3_nt: TGTGCCAGCCGGGACCAGGGGCTCGATCAGCCCCAGCATTTT
cdr3_aa: CASRDQGLDQPQHF